Only a few counts were recorded for the clone carrying this T cell receptor (beta chain). Its antigen remains unidentified. Naivety among CD8 cells was defined by CD45RO negativity and positive CCR7 selection, thereby excluding terminally differentiated effector memory CD45RA+ cells. The sample is drawn from a study of shared clonotypes between healthy human individuals. About the study: For every donor, three CD4 naive, three CD4 memory, two CD8 naive and one CD8 memory plates were used. Study-level results: Memory subsets had estimated richness that was generally smaller than that of naive subsets.

Losses at the gene ends were 5 bases for V and 2 bases for J; bases not matched to a gene: 6. Germline V lookup: CDR1 SGHAT, CDR2 FQNNGV. CDR3 size: 14 residues. An even split of each subset's genomic DNA across several immunoSEQ plates was performed. TCRdb's copy holds only in-frame clones and misses some; the assay was immunoSEQ multiplex PCR. The table has under 850,000 clones, 80% to 95% seen once; the top ten hold around 24%. The sequence came from a man aged 30 to 39 in good health. What was sequenced was naive CD8+ T cells sorted from blood. V is TRBV11-2 and J is TRBJ2-7, with 7 bases identical to TRBD1. In nucleotides, the CDR3 is TGTGCCAGCAGCAGACCGGGACAGCCCTACGAGCAGTACTTC. Translating it yields CASSRPGQPYEQYF.